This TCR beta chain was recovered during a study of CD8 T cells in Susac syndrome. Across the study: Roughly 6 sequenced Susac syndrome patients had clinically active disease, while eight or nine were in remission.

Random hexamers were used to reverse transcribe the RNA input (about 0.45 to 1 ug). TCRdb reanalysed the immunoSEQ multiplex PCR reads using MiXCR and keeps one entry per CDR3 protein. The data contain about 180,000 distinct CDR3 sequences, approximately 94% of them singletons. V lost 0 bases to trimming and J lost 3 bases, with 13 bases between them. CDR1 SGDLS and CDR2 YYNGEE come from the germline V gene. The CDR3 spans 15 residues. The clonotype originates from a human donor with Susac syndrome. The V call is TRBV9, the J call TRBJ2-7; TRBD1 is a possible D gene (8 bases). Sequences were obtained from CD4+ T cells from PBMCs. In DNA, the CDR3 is TGTGCCAGCAGCGTAGAACAGGGGGGGGGCTACGAGCAGTACTTC. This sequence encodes CASSVEQGGGYEQYF.